Listed below are T cell receptor beta chains from one sample, sequenced in a study of shared clonotypes between healthy human individuals. Assay: immunoSEQ multiplex PCR; the TCRdb copy retains only in-frame clones and omits some. In the table there are fewer than 2.5 million clones, 80% to 95% of which are singletons. Input material: naive CD4+ T cells from PBMCs. The receptors here all came from a man between 18 and 29 years old in good health. Some clones in this sample may be carry-over from other donors' samples. Both conserved end residues are part of each CDR3.

CDR3 protein | J gene | V gene
CASSSYSGNTIYF | TRBJ1-3 | TRBV27
CASSLASWADETQYF | TRBJ2-5 | TRBV7-9
CASSEGVRDSPLHF | TRBJ1-6 | TRBV6-1
CASSLGGIDYEQYF | TRBJ2-7 | TRBV7-2
CASSIPTSGTYEQYF | TRBJ2-7 | TRBV7-2
CASSPNIPTNEKLFF | TRBJ1-4 | TRBV18
CASSARQGAYTIYF | TRBJ1-3 | TRBV7-2
CASSLALAVSYNEQFF | TRBJ2-1 | TRBV5-1
CASSPATYYEQYF | TRBJ2-7 | TRBV5-1
CASMLAGAETQYF | TRBJ2-5 | TRBV11-2
CASIIPGQGHYEQYF | TRBJ2-7 | TRBV6-1
CATQDPGQGYEQYF | TRBJ2-7 | TRBV18
CASSQPWGDYNEQFF | TRBJ2-1 | TRBV4-2
CASSPRGPSGANVLTF | TRBJ2-6 | TRBV18
CSVVVLAGDSGDTQYF | TRBJ2-3 | TRBV29-1
CASSSGLRSGSVYNEQFF | TRBJ2-1 | TRBV27
CASSSTGGDQPQHF | TRBJ1-5 | TRBV18
CASSPPTAQGTQETQYF | TRBJ2-5 | TRBV7-9
CAWTHGGAKGLTDTQYF | TRBJ2-3 | TRBV30
CSVEDGDRPTDTQYF | TRBJ2-3 | TRBV29-1
CASSSQDGRAGEQFF | TRBJ2-1 | TRBV5-1
CASSAPGETQYF | TRBJ2-5 | TRBV6-1
CASSYSATSYEQYF | TRBJ2-7 | TRBV6-6
CAITKTGDTEAFF | TRBJ1-1 | TRBV10-3
CSTTILGGYTF | TRBJ1-2 | TRBV29-1
CASSDSTGGMRANEQFF | TRBJ2-1 | TRBV6-4
CAWSRLAHNEQFF | TRBJ2-1 | TRBV30
CSGRTRLAGDYNEQFF | TRBJ2-1 | TRBV29-1
CASSPGVASGGPYTDTQYF | TRBJ2-3 | TRBV5-1
CASSFWGNTEAFF | TRBJ1-1 | TRBV27
CASSLDSRNYGYTF | TRBJ1-2 | TRBV7-9
CASSQGGQGFYGYTF | TRBJ1-2 | TRBV4-2
CASSPRTGRVYEQYF | TRBJ2-7 | TRBV7-8
CASSLVGETQYF | TRBJ2-5 | TRBV7-3
CASSPGIGGGTDTQYF | TRBJ2-3 | TRBV4-3
CASRTSGRPNANEQFF | TRBJ2-1 | TRBV28
CASSPSGRGYNEQFF | TRBJ2-1 | TRBV28